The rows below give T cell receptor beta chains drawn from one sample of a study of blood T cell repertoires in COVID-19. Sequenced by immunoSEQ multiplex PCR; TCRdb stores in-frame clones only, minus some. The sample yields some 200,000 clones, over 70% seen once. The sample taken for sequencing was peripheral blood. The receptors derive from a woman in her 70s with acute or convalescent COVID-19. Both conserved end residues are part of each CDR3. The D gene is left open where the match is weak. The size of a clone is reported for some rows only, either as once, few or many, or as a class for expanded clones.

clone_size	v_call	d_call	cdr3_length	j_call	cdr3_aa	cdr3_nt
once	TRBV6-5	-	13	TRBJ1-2	CASSYDGNYGYTF	TGTGCCAGCAGTTACGACGGGAACTATGGCTACACCTTC
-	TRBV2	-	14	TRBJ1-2	CASSGDTGSSGYTF	TGTGCCAGCAGTGGTGATACTGGTTCGTCCGGCTACACCTTC
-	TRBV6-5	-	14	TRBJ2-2	CASSYYPNTGELFF	TGTGCCAGCAGTTATTATCCGAACACCGGGGAGCTGTTTTTT
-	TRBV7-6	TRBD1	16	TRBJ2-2	CASSPMSTGSIGELFF	TGTGCCAGCAGCCCTATGTCGACAGGGTCTATCGGGGAGCTGTTTTTT
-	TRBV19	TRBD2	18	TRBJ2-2	CASSVWLGLAGDTGELFF	TGTGCCAGTAGTGTCTGGTTGGGACTAGCGGGAGACACCGGGGAGCTGTTTTTT
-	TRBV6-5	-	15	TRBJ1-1	CASSYASRVGTEAFF	TGTGCCAGCAGTTACGCCTCGAGGGTTGGCACTGAAGCTTTCTTT
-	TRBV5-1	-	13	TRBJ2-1	CASSGPPANEQFF	TGCGCCAGCAGCGGGCCCCCCGCGAATGAGCAGTTCTTC
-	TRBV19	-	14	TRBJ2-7	CASTLTVTTYEQYF	TGTGCCAGTACCCTGACAGTTACTACCTACGAGCAGTACTTC
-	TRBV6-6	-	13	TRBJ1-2	CASSYGLLYGYTF	TGTGCCAGCAGTTATGGGCTCCTCTATGGCTACACCTTC
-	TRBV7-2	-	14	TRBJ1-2	CASSSYRANYGYTF	TGTGCCAGCAGCTCCTACAGGGCCAACTATGGCTACACCTTC
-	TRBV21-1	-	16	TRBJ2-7	CASSSSGTSRSYEQYF	TGTGCCAGCAGCAGCTCCGGGACTAGCAGATCCTACGAGCAGTACTTC
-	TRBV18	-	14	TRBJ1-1	CASSPGLGDTEAFF	TGTGCCAGCTCACCGGGACTGGGGGACACTGAAGCTTTCTTT
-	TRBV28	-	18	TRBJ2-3	CASTSPRGKRGATDTQYF	TGTGCCAGCACCTCCCCAAGGGGGAAGCGAGGGGCCACAGATACGCAGTATTTT
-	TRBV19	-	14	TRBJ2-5	CASSILAGIETQYF	TGTGCCAGTAGTATCTTGGCGGGAATAGAGACCCAGTACTTC
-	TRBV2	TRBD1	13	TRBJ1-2	CASSGQGFGGYTF	TGTGCCAGCAGTGGACAGGGGTTCGGTGGCTACACCTTC
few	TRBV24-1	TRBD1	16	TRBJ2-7	CATSDLQQGATGGQYF	TGTGCCACCAGTGATTTGCAACAGGGGGCGACCGGGGGGCAGTACTTC
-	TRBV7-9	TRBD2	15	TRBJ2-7	CASSRGGTSSYEQYF	TGTGCCAGCAGCCGCGGGGGGACTTCAAGCTACGAGCAGTACTTC
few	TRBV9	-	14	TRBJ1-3	CASAGGISGNTIYF	TGTGCCAGCGCGGGTGGCATCTCTGGAAACACCATATATTTT
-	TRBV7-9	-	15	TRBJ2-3	CASSLGVGGQDTQYF	TGTGCCAGCAGCTTGGGGGTTGGGGGCCAAGATACGCAGTATTTT
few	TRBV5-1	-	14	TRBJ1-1	CASSTTGYYTEAFF	TGCGCCAGCAGCACCACAGGGTATTACACTGAAGCTTTCTTT
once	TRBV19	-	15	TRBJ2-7	CASSNRDKNSYEQYF	TGTGCCAGTAGTAACCGGGACAAGAACTCCTACGAGCAGTACTTC
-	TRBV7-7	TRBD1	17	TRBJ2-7	CASSLASAGGPTYEQYF	TGTGCTAGCAGCTTAGCGTCTGCAGGGGGCCCAACCTACGAGCAGTACTTC
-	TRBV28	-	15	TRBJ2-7	CASSLLAGSAYEQYF	TGTGCCAGCAGTTTATTGGCGGGGTCCGCCTACGAGCAGTACTTC
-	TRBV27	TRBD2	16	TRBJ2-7	CASGLAGGLSSYEQYF	TGTGCCAGCGGACTAGCGGGAGGTCTCTCCTCCTACGAGCAGTACTTC
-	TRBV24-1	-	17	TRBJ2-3	CATSDMGQGKGTDTQYF	TGTGCCACCAGTGACATGGGGCAGGGGAAAGGCACAGATACGCAGTATTTT
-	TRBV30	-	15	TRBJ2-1	CAWRSSPGVYNEQFF	TGTGCCTGGAGAAGCTCCCCAGGCGTGTACAATGAGCAGTTCTTC
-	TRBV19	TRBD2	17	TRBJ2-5	CASINRGLAGDKATQYF	TGTGCCAGTATTAATAGGGGACTAGCGGGAGATAAGGCTACCCAGTACTTC
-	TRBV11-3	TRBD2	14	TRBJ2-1	CASSLSGSNDEQFF	TGTGCCAGCAGCTTAAGCGGGAGTAACGATGAGCAGTTCTTC
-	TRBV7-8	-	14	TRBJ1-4	CASSEPPNVEKLFF	TGTGCCAGCAGTGAGCCTCCTAATGTGGAAAAACTGTTTTTT
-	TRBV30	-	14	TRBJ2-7	CAWSVGDKGVEQYF	TGTGCCTGGAGTGTAGGGGATAAGGGGGTCGAGCAGTACTTC
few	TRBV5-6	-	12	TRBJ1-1	CASTRGVTEAFF	TGTGCCAGCACCAGGGGTGTAACTGAAGCTTTCTTT
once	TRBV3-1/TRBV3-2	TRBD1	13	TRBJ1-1	CASSQIGTGGAFF	TGTGCCAGCAGCCAAATCGGGACAGGGGGGGCTTTCTTT
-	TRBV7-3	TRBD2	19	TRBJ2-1	CASSSPRAGVTSSYNEQFF	TGTGCCAGCAGCTCGCCTCGAGCGGGAGTGACGAGCTCCTACAATGAGCAGTTCTTC
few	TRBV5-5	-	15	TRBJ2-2	CASSFNLGVTGELFF	TGTGCCAGCAGCTTTAACCTAGGGGTCACCGGGGAGCTGTTTTTT
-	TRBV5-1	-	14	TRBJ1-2	CASSLEVQGLGYTF	TGCGCCAGCAGCTTGGAGGTACAGGGTTTGGGCTACACCTTC
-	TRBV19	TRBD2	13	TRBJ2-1	CASTPAGGSEPFF	TGTGCCAGTACCCCGGCCGGGGGGAGCGAACCGTTCTTC
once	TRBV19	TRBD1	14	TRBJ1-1	CASSLQGVNTEAFF	TGTGCCAGTAGTTTACAGGGGGTGAACACTGAAGCTTTCTTT
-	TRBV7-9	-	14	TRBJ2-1	CASSGLSSYNEQFF	TGTGCCAGCAGCGGACTGAGCTCCTACAATGAGCAGTTCTTC
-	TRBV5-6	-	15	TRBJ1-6	CASSVFREYNSPLHF	TGTGCCAGCAGCGTTTTCAGGGAATACAATTCACCCCTCCACTTT
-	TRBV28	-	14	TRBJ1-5	CASSFLKSVQPQHF	TGTGCCAGCAGTTTCCTTAAGAGTGTTCAGCCCCAGCATTTT
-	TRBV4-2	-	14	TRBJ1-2	CASSQDGRGYGYTF	TGTGCCAGCAGCCAAGATGGCAGGGGATACGGCTACACCTTC
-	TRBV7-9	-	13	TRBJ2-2	CASSWGVPGELFF	TGTGCCAGCAGCTGGGGCGTGCCCGGGGAGCTGTTTTTT
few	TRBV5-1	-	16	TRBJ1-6	CASSLADSQKGSPLHF	TGCGCCAGCAGCTTGGCGGACAGCCAAAAAGGGTCACCCCTCCACTTT
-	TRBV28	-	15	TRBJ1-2	CASRPPGQLNYGYTF	TGTGCCAGCAGACCTCCGGGACAACTTAACTATGGCTACACCTTC
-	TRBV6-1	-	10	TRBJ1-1	CASSELWAFF	TGTGCCAGCAGTGAACTATGGGCTTTCTTT
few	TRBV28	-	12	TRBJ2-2	CASRRITGELFF	TGTGCCAGCAGGAGGATCACCGGGGAGCTGTTTTTT
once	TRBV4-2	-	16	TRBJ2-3	CASSHVVGSGSDTQYF	TGTGCCAGCAGCCACGTAGTCGGTAGCGGTTCAGATACGCAGTATTTT
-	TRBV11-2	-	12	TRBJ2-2	CASSPYVGELFF	TGTGCCAGCAGCCCCTACGTCGGGGAGCTGTTTTTT
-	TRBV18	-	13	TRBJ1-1	CASSPLSNTEAFF	TGTGCCAGCTCACCGCTATCTAACACTGAAGCTTTCTTT
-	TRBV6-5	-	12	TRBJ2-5	CASSYFRGQQYF	TGTGCCAGCAGTTATTTCAGGGGTCAGCAGTACTTC
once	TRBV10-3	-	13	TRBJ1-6	CAISESGNSPLHF	TGTGCCATCAGTGAGTCGGGCAATTCACCCCTCCACTTT
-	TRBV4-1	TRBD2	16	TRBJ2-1	CASSPLAGAVGNEQFF	TGCGCCAGCAGCCCCCTAGCGGGAGCGGTTGGAAATGAGCAGTTCTTC
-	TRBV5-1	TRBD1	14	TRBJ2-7	CASSSQGADYEQYF	TGCGCCAGCAGCAGCCAGGGGGCCGACTACGAGCAGTACTTC
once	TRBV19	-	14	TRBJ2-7	CASSIRVDGYEQYF	TGTGCCAGTAGTATCAGGGTAGATGGGTACGAGCAGTACTTC
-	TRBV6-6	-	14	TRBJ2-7	CASSSPNQGHEQYF	TGTGCCAGCAGTTCCCCTAATCAGGGTCACGAGCAGTACTTC
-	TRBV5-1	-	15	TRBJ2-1	CASSLGATSYNEQFF	TGCGCCAGCAGCTTGGGGGCGACCTCCTACAATGAGCAGTTCTTC